Below, one T cell receptor beta chain is given with its context. The table lists this clonotype with many counts. Its antigen is not yet known. The record has no base qualities; no much larger clone is one base away. Ophthalmopathy patients had moderately to severely active disease, with a Clinical Activity Score of 3 or more, a NOSPECS grade of 4 or more, and a disease duration of less than 3 months. Exclusion was applied to patients with uncontrolled infections, other autoimmune diseases, pregnancy or lactation. Clinical symptoms, serum thyroxine and TRAb, thyroid ultrasound, and orbital computed tomography formed the basis for the diagnoses. PBMCs were separated from roughly 10 ml of fresh peripheral blood using Ficoll-Paque density gradient centrifugation. Trizol reagent was used to extract total RNA, and RNA quality was then checked on an Agilent 2100 Bioanalyzer. This sample is drawn from a study of T cells in Graves' hyperthyroidism and ophthalmopathy (dated by TCRdb to the late 2010s). As for the study more broadly: Peripheral blood samples were taken at initial diagnosis, before any treatment was given. In addition, the study compared T-cell repertoires in thyroid tissue and in blood from five to seven Graves' hyperthyroidism patients. After blood sampling, hyperthyroidism patients were treated with methimazole at a starting dose of 30 mg daily, and ophthalmopathy patients were treated with high-dose intravenous methylprednisolone. Prospective prediction of ophthalmopathy was tested in an independent validation cohort consisting of roughly 20 hyperthyroidism patients and approximately 16 patients who later progressed to ophthalmopathy. According to the paper, TCR Vbeta CDR3 sequencing was carried out on over 130 peripheral blood samples, which came from fewer than 50 ophthalmopathy, 75 to 80 hyperthyroidism and approximately 17 progressor patients. To identify TCR V-J signatures that set the groups apart, the researchers used a discovery cohort of about a hundred patients, made up of 40 to 45 with Graves' ophthalmopathy and 57 with stable Graves' hyperthyroidism. The roughly 91 discovery patients were randomly divided into training and test sets at a 7:3 ratio.

What the research found in general, with its limitations: No statistical method was used to fix the sample size in advance, and group allocation was not hidden from the investigators. Blood samples also contained most of the expanded thyroid clonotypes (frequency above 0.001), which suggests that blood repertoires may reflect thyroid immune responses. A 13 V-J signature model separated ophthalmopathy from stable hyperthyroidism, with 87.88% sensitivity and 81% to 82% specificity in cross-validation and 80%/75% in testing. In validation, progression to ophthalmopathy was predicted by the model with approximately 67% sensitivity and roughly 76% specificity, a median of roughly 6 months before onset.

Measured from the cysteine to the phenylalanine, the CDR3 is 18 residues long. The only DNA kept is the CDR3, 54 bases in frame from the first base. From the germline V gene, CDR1 is SGHVS and CDR2 is FNYEAQ. Trimming removed 6 bases from V and 0 bases from J; the gene matches leave 11 bases unexplained. The TCR beta CDR3 regions were amplified from RNA transcripts. The first round of RT-PCR for the TCR CDR3 was performed with the HTBI primer set and the Qiagen OneStep RT-PCR kit. Libraries were constructed in a second round of multiplex PCR, after which size selection and purification were performed. Libraries were sequenced paired-end with 100 bp reads on an Illumina HiSeq2000. The authors processed their data as follows. SOAPnuke was used to process the raw data, throwing out any read that contained adapters or uncalled bases, had a mean Phred below 15, or lacked an exact constant-primer or identifier match. COPE v1.2.5 was used to merge the high-quality paired reads, and each unique nucleotide sequence was defined as a clonotype. MiTCR v1.1 was used to align the clonotypes against IMGT TRBV, TRBD and TRBJ reference segments. Only V-J combinations with frequency above 0.0001, covering 99.2% of repertoires, were analysed. The TCS score was defined as F50 (clonal expansion) divided by E x V (chaos), with BLOSUM62-based TCRdist calculated between CDR3 peptides within each V-J. Welch's t-statistics and random forest reduced 514 V-J features to 13, which were used in a naive Bayes classifier (R e1071). In-frame beta chains were kept once TCRdb had trimmed the public reads at Q25 with fastp and called clones with MiXCR. Here each entry gathers all rows of one CDR3 protein and keeps the most common genes and DNA. These V and J calls originate from TCRdb's pipeline instead of the authors' own analysis. The sample profile shows around 340,000 distinct CDR3 sequences; 15% to 20% of them were found once. Of the sample, around a sixth falls within the top ten clones.

The rearranged segments are TRBV7-6 and TRBJ2-7; 13 central nucleotides agree with TRBD2. The clonotype was recovered from a woman aged 40 to 55 with Graves' ophthalmopathy. Sequenced input: blood. The sequenced DNA: TGTGCCAGCAGGCCCGGTCCTACTAGCGGGAGGGCCTCCTACGAGCAGTACTTC. Its protein product is CASRPGPTSGRASYEQYF.